This T cell receptor (beta chain) was found in a study of PD-1 blockade in classical Hodgkin lymphoma. Study-level points and caveats: As was reported, newly diagnosed patients showed lower baseline TCR diversity than healthy donors did. Patients who initiated nivolumab within 1 year of ASCT were excluded. Patients who responded completely had about the same baseline diversity as newly diagnosed patients.

Here immunoSEQ multiplex PCR was the method, and the copy in TCRdb shows in-frame clones only, minus some. The data show approximately 51,000 clones, over 60% seen once. Notes on this clone: Its antigen is currently unknown.

Each patient relapsed following autologous stem cell transplantation, and prior brentuximab vedotin exposure differed. The clonotype comes from a human donor with classical Hodgkin lymphoma. The sequences come from peripheral blood mononuclear cells (PBMCs), collected before the second cycle of nivolumab.

DNA of the CDR3: TGTGCCATCAGTGATCCCGGGACTAGCACAGATACGCAGTATTTT. Its translation is CAISDPGTSTDTQYF. The chain combines TRBV10-3 with TRBJ2-3; D is possibly TRBD2 (6 bases). V shed 3 bases and J shed 0 bases, with 10 bases lying between them. The CDR3 runs to 15 residues. Germline CDR1 reads ENHRY; CDR2 reads SYGVKD.